This TCR beta chain was sequenced during a study of cytomegalovirus exposure and HLA in healthy donors (TCRdb year 2017). About the full investigation: An earlier analysis of roughly 630 of the donors reported approximately 270 Gb of sequence data and approximately 110 million unique TCR beta sequences from about 200 million T cells. Roughly 300 gigabases of sequencing data and approximately 80 million unique TCR sequences were included in an early release covering about 700 HLA-typed donors. A later analysis re-analyzed previously published TCR beta repertoires from 500 to 700 donors and added high-resolution HLA genotyping to study TCR occurrence patterns. An earlier analysis of about 620 of the donors applied high-throughput TCR beta sequencing to assess whether each TCR beta V gene segment acted as functional or pseudogenic. On average, roughly 250,000 unique TCR beta nucleotide sequences were sequenced per donor among more than 350 genotyped donors of the cohort, with 15% to 20% of those sequences being non-productive. Because of strong linkage in the cohort, four to six DR-DQ haplotypes were treated as single units for association and clustering. A separate validation cohort of roughly 130 different subjects was used in addition to the approximately 670-subject first cohort. The study profiled the T cell repertoires of 500 to 800 subjects by immunosequencing and related them to cytomegalovirus serostatus. Both class I and class II loci were covered by HLA typing, at four-digit resolution. Of the approximately 400 genotyped donors, over 65% fell in the genetic ancestry cluster associated with self-reported Caucasian donors. Genome-wide SNP genotypes for about 65% of the 666 donors were used in a later genetic analysis, which treated that subset as a discovery cohort. The aim of the study was to test whether cataloging public T cell receptors could identify signatures of past pathogen exposure. Rather than drawing on any new phenotypic data, the later analysis identified candidate immune exposures from TCR beta sequences and the way those sequences occurred across donors. Donor age, sex, ethnicity and CMV serostatus were compiled together with the repertoire data. Every repertoire in the discovery cohort had been generated on one and the same sequencing platform. The study combined high-throughput TCR immunosequencing, statistical association of individual TCRs with disease status, and machine learning to predict cytomegalovirus infection status. Typing coverage differed by locus: A, B, C, DRB1 and DQB1 were typed in roughly 629-630 donors, DQA1 in 522, DPA1 in 600 to 610, and DPB1 in 450 to 490. Overall study outcomes, separate from this receptor: Correlated functional status among segregating V segments might be attributable to linkage disequilibrium, but an unknown experimental factor could not be ruled out. Because HLA typing was unavailable for some donors at each locus, only the typed subset was used in association tests. CMV serostatus was the only immune exposure information available for the cohort. A later analysis found that TCR association rates varied across HLA loci, with DRB1 alleles showing the most associated TCRs and HLA-C alleles the fewest. A later analysis reported that several top co-occurrence clusters appeared linked to parvovirus B19, influenza, CMV and Epstein-Barr virus. A further reported finding was that TCR beta sequences accurately predicted the HLA-A and HLA-B alleles for most subjects in the first cohort. According to a later genetic analysis, donors in an Asian-associated ancestry cluster had fewer N-insertions in productive TCRs than the approximately 670-donor mean. The earlier analysis of 587 of the donors excluded some 16 rarely observed V segments, including chromosome 9 orphons, because counts were too low. In vitro tests confirmed that a few of the cytomegalovirus-associated TCR beta chains recognize cytomegalovirus antigens. Some IMGT-functional V segments, including TRBV6-2 and TRBV6-3, could not be distinguished by the 87-base-pair reads and were therefore excluded. The study gave a list of 150 to 200 TCR beta chains associated with cytomegalovirus. In both the original and validation cohorts, the classifier was reported to diagnose cytomegalovirus status with high specificity and sensitivity. A later genetic analysis associated a missense DCLRE1C variant with V-gene and J-gene trimming of TCR beta chains, and an independent cohort replicated the association. According to a later analysis, most CMV-associated TCR beta chains appeared to be HLA-restricted, and the HLA associations seemed to be driven largely by CMV exposure. This cohort had only TCR beta chains sequenced, and the lack of alpha or paired-chain data limited which features could be detected. In a later analysis, HLA-associated TCR beta chains showed more clonal expansion and lower generation probabilities than non-associated chains that were equally common. Roughly uniform sequencing depth across donors was assumed in presence/absence analyses, although this assumption may not hold. Specific HLA alleles were associated with 15,000 to 20,000 TCR beta sequences at a false discovery rate of 0.05 in a later analysis. Across donors, most TCR sequences were observed very rarely, whereas some public TCRs were present in many individuals. In an earlier analysis of 450 to 750 of the donors, most TCR beta V segments appeared in productive rearrangements about 87% or about 30% of the time, broadly matching IMGT annotations. Strong co-occurrence of HLA alleles, especially DR and DQ, made assigning TCR associations to individual alleles difficult. A group of highly shared sequence variants was considered likely to be a technical artifact of the sequencing pipeline. The authors suggested that the approach could potentially be generalized to other disease states and immunological phenotypes.

The cohort was made up of 666 healthy bone marrow donors. All cohort members were sampled while nominally healthy, although unrecorded immune exposures were likely present. The donor tested CMV seropositive, placing the donor among the approximately 310 seropositive members of the cohort. A peripheral blood sample was provided by each donor, and peripheral blood mononuclear cells were used for TCR beta sequencing. The Qiagen DNeasy Blood Extraction Kit was used to extract genomic DNA from the blood cell samples. Library generation was performed with the immunoSEQ multiplex PCR assay. For the multiplex PCR, a mixture combining 60 forward primers for TCR Vbeta segments and 13 reverse primers for TCR Jbeta segments was used. A multiplex PCR assay on genomic DNA amplified the CDR3 region of rearranged TCR beta genes. Amplified TCR beta libraries were sequenced as 87-base-pair reads on the Illumina HiSeq System. The source study handled its data this way. In a later analysis, some 80 million unique TCR beta chains were counted across the roughly 610 repertoires, and about 9.9 million of these chains were shared by at least two donors. Raw reads were error-corrected and collapsed into unique sequences by a nearest-neighbor algorithm in which closely related sequences were merged to remove PCR and sequencing errors. CDR3 sequences were aligned to IMGT reference sequences to assign V, D and J gene segments. For a sequence to be retained, a match of at least six nucleotides was required to both a V gene segment and a J gene segment. Rearrangements were classified as productive when the CDR3 lacked stop codons and remained in frame with V and J, and all other rearrangements were classified as non-productive. Following IMGT convention, CDR3 was defined as the stretch from the second conserved V-encoded cysteine to the conserved J-encoded phenylalanine. In an earlier analysis of around 540 of the donors, sequences lacking an unambiguous match to a single V gene segment were excluded. An earlier analysis of some 610 of the donors called V segments functional above 56.7% productive rearrangements and segregating when the between-donor standard deviation exceeded 5%. A statistical classification framework was built for diagnosing cytomegalovirus status from the catalog of TCR beta chain sequences. V and J gene assignment, in a later analysis, came from comparing TCR nucleotide sequences with IMGT/GENE-DB human TR gene sequences. A later analysis assigned CDR3 sequences and most-parsimonious VDJ recombination scenarios with the TCRdist pipeline. A later analysis defined each TCR beta chain by its CDR3 amino acid sequence plus V-gene family, and excluded reads lacking a unique V-gene family. A later analysis removed 500 to 650 highly shared, low-generation-probability nucleotide sequences to deal with suspected cross-contamination and a sequencing artifact. In a later analysis, a clonal expansion index was calculated for each public chain from normalized within-repertoire ranks of inferred template counts. In a later analysis, generation probabilities were computed using a VDJ recombination model fitted to out-of-frame rearrangements, and the results were checked against IGoR. In a later analysis, TCR-TCR, TCR-HLA and TCR-CMV co-occurrence was scored with hypergeometric tests, and a repertoire-size bias correction was applied to TCR pairs. A later analysis estimated false discovery rates by permuting HLA or CMV assignments 20 times. A later analysis grouped co-occurring TCRs with DBSCAN, adding TCRdist sequence similarity when clustering within HLA-allele-positive subsets. Repertoires with fewer than 30,000 or more than 120,000 public chains, plus five repertoires with anomalous nucleotide sharing, were excluded from co-occurrence clustering. What TCRdb holds here is the immuneACCESS table cut down to in-frame rearrangements. Part of the clones is not present; checked against another copy, under half of the missing clones reflect an unresolved V gene, and the others are unexplained. V, J and clone size reflect that table, while D and trimming were determined from the DNA. The sample table lists about 170,000 clones, roughly 80% of them with a count of one. Around 4.4% of the sample is held by the ten biggest clonotypes.

Relative to germline, V is missing 6 bases and J is missing 0 bases, with 8 bases of the junction outside any gene match. The CDR3 contains 16 residues, cysteine and phenylalanine counted. The read is trimmed to its CDR3 DNA, 48 bases read in frame from base 1. Reading the germline V gene gives CDR1 ENHRY and CDR2 SYGVKD. For this clone: Its antigen specificity is not known. No much larger clone exists at a distance of one base, and base qualities are not known.

Sequencing was carried out using PBMCs. The V and J segments used are TRBV10-3 and TRBJ2-1, and TRBD1 aligns with 7 junction nucleotides. This TCR was recovered from a woman aged 50 to 60 in good health and CMV-seropositive. The nucleotide sequence is TGTGCCATCAGCGGCATAGGGGGCGGCTCCTACAATGAGCAGTTCTTC. The resulting protein is CAISGIGGGSYNEQFF.